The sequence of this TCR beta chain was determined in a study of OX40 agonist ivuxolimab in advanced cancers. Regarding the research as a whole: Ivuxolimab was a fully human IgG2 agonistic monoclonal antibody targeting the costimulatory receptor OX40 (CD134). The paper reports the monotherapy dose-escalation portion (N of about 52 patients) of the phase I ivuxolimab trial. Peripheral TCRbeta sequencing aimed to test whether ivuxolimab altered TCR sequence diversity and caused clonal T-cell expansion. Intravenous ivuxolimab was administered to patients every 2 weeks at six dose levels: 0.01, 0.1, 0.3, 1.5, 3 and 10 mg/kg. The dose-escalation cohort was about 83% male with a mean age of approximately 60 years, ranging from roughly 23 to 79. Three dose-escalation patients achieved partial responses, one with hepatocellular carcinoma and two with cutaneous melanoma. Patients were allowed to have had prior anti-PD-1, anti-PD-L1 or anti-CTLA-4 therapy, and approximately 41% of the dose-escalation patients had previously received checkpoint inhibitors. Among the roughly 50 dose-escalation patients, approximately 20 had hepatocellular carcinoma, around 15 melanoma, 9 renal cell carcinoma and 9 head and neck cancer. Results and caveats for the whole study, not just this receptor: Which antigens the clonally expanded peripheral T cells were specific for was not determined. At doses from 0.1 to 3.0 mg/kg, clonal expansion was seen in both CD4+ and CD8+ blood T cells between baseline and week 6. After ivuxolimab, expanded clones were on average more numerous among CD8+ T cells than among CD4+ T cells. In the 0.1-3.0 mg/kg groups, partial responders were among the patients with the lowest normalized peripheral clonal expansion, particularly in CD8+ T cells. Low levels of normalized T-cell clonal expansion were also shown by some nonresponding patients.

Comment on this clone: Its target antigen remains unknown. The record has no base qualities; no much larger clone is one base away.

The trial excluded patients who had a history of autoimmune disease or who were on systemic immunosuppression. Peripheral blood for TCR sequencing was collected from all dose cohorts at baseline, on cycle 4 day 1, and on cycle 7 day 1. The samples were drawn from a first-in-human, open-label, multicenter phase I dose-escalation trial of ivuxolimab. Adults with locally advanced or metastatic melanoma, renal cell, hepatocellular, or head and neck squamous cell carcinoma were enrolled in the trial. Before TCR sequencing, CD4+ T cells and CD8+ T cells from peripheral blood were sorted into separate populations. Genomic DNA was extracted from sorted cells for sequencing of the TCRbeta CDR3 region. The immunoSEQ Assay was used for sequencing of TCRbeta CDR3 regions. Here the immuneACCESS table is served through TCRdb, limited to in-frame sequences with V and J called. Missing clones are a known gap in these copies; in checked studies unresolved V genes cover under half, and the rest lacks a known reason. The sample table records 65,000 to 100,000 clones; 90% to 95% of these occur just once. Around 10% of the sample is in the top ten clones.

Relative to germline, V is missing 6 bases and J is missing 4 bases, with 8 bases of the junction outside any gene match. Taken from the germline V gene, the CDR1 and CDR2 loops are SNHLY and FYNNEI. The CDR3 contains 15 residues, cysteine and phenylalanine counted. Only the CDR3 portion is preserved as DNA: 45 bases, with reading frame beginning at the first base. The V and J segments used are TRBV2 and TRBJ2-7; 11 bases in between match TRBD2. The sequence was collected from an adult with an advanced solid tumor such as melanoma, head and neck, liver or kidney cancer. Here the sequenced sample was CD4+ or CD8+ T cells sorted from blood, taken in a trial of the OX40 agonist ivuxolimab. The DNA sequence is TGTGCCAGCAGAATACTAGCGGGAGAGGGGTACGAGCAGTACTTC. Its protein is CASRILAGEGYEQYF.